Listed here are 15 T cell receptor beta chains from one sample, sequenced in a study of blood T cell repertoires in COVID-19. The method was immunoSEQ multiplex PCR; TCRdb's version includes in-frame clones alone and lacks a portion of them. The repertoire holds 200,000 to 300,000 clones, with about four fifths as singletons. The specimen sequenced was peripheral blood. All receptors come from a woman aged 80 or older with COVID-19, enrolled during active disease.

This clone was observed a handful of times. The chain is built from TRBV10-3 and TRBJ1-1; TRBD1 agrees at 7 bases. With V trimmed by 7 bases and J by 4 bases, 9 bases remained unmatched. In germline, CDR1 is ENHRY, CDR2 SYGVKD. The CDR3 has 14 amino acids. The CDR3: CAINRGEVSTEAFF. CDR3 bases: TGTGCCATCAACAGGGGAGAGGTAAGCACTGAAGCTTTCTTT.

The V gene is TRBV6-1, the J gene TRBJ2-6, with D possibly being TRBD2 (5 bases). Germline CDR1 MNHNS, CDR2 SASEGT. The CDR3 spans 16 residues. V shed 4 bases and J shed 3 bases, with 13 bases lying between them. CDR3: CASSGGDILGANVLTF. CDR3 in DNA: TGTGCCAGCAGTGGGGGAGATATTCTTGGGGCCAACGTCCTGACTTTC.

The CDR3 DNA follows: TGTGCCAGCAGCTTAAGGAGTGGATTCTCTGGAAACACCATATATTTT. Protein: CASSLRSGFSGNTIYF. The chain employs TRBV13 and TRBJ1-3; D gene ambiguous. There are 16 residues in the CDR3. V lost 2 bases, J lost 0 bases, and 11 bases lay in between. CDR1 PRHDT and CDR2 FYEKMQ come from the germline V gene (reference sequence). Drawing the rest from reference TRBV13 and TRBJ1-3, the complete variable domain is AAGVIQSPRHLIKEKRETATLKCYPIPRHDTVYWYQQGPGQDPQFLISFYEKMQSDKGSIPDRFSAQQFSDYHSELNMSSLELGDSALYFCASSLRSGFSGNTIYFGEGSWLTVV.

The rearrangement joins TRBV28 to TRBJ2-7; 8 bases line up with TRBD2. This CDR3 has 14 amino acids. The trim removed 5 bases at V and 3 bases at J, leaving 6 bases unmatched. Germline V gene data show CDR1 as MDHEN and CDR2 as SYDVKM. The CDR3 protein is CASSGTGGLYEQYF. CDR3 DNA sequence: TGTGCCAGCAGTGGGACGGGGGGGCTCTACGAGCAGTACTTC.

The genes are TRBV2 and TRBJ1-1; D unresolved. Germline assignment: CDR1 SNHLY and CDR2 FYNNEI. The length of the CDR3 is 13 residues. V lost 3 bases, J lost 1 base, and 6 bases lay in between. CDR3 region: CASSDRENTEAFF. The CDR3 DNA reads TGTGCCAGCAGTGATCGAGAGAACACTGAAGCTTTCTTT.

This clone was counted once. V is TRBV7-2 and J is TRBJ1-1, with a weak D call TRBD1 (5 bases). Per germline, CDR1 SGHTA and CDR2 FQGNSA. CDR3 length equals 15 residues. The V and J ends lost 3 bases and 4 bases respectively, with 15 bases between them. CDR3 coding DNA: TGTGCCAGCAGCTTGGGAGGGGCCCAGGGCACTGAAGCTTTCTTT. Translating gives CASSLGGAQGTEAFF.

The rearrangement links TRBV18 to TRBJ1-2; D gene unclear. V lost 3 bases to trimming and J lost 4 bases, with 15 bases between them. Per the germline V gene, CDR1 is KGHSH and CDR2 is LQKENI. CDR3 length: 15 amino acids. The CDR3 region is CASSPEGRVIYGYTF. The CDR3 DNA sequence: TGTGCCAGCTCACCGGAGGGTCGGGTGATCTATGGCTACACCTTC. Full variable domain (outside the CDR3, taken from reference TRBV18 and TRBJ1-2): NAGVMQNPRHLVRRRGQEARLRCSPMKGHSHVYWYRQLPEEGLKFMVYLQKENIIDESGMPKERFSAEFPKEGPSILRIQQVVRGDSAAYFCASSPEGRVIYGYTFGSGTRLTVV.

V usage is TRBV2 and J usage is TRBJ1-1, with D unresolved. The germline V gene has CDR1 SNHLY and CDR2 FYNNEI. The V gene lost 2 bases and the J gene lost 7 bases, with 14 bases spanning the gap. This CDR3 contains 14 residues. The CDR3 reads CASSEWRTASEAFF. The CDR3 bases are TGTGCCAGCAGTGAATGGAGGACCGCCAGTGAAGCTTTCTTT.

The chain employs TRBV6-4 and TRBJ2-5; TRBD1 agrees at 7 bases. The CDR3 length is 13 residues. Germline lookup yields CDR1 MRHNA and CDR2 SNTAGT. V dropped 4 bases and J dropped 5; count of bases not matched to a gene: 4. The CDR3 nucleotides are TGTGCCAGCAGTGCCCGACAGGGTGAGACCCAGTACTTC. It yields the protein CASSARQGETQYF.

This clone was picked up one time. The CDR3 DNA reads as TGTGCCAGCAGACAGGGAGGGGGACGCACTGAAGCTTTCTTT. Translation gives CASRQGGGRTEAFF. The chain carries TRBV6-5 and TRBJ1-1; possible D gene TRBD1, 6 bases. CDR3 length: 14 residues. Germline values: CDR1 MNHEY, CDR2 SVGAGI. The V end lost 6 bases, the J end lost 4 bases, and 15 bases lay between the germline ends.

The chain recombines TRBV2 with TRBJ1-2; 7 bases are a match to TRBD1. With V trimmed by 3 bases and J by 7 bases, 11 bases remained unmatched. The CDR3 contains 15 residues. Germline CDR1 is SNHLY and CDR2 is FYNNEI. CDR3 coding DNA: TGTGCCAGCAGTGATCAGCGACAGGGTACGAGTGGCTACACCTTC. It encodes CASSDQRQGTSGYTF.

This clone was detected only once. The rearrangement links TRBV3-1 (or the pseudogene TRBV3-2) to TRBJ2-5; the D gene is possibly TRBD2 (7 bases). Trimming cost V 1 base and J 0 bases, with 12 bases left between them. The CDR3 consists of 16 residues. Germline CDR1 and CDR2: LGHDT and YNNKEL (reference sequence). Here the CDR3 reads CASSQGSGGHQETQYF. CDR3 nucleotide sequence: TGTGCCAGCAGCCAAGGATCCGGGGGGCACCAAGAGACCCAGTACTTC.

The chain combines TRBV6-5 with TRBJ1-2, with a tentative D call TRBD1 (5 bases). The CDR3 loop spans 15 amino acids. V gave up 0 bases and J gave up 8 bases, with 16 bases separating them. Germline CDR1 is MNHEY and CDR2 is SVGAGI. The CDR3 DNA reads TGTGCCAGCAGTTACTCGAGGGGAGGAAGTGACGGCTACACCTTC. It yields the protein CASSYSRGGSDGYTF.

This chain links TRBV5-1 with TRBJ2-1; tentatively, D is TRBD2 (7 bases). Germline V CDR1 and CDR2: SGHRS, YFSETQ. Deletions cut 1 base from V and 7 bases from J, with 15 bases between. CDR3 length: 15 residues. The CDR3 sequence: CASSLLGGPLNEQFF. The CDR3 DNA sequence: TGCGCCAGCAGCTTGTTGGGGGGGCCACTTAATGAGCAGTTCTTC.

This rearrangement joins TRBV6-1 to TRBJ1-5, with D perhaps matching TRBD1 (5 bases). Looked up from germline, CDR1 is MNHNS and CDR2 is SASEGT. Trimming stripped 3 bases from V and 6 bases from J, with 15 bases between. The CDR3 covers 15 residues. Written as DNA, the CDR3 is TGTGCCAGCAGTGATGCCCAGGGAGGGAGTCAGCCCCAGCATTTT. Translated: CASSDAQGGSQPQHF.